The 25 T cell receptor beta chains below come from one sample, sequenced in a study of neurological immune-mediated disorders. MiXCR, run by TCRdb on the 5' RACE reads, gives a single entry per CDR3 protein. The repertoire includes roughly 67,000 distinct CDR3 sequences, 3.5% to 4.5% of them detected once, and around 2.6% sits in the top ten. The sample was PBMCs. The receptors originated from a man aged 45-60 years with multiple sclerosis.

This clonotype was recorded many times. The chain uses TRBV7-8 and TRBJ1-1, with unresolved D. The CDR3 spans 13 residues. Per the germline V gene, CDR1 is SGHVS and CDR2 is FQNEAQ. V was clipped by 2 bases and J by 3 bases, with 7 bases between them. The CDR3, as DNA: TGTGCCAGCAGCTTAAGGAGGCACACTGAAGCTTTCTTT. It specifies CASSLRRHTEAFF.

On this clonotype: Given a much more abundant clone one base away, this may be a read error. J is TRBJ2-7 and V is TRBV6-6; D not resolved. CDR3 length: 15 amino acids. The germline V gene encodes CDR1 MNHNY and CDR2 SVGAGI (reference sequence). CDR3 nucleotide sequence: TGTACCAGCAGTTACTCGGAGTTTACGGACTACGAGCAGTACTTC. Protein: CTSSYSEFTDYEQYF.

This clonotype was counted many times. The CDR3 is CASRSGTVGSQYF. DNA for the CDR3: TGTGCCAGCAGAAGTGGGACCGTTGGATCGCAGTATTTT. The rearrangement links TRBV6-2 or TRBV6-3 to TRBJ2-3; D possibly uses TRBD1 or TRBD2 (5 bases each). The ends were cut back, 6 bases at V and 10 bases at J, with 17 bases in the middle. The CDR3 is made up of 13 amino acids. Germline V gene data show CDR1 as MNHEY and CDR2 as SVGEGT.

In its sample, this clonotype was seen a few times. As DNA, the CDR3 is TGTGCCAGCAGCAGGGAAACACTGATTCAAGAGCAGTACTTC. It codes for CASSRETLIQEQYF. This sequence joins TRBV7-9 and TRBJ2-7, with no clear D. This CDR3 region has 14 residues. CDR1 is SEHNR, CDR2 FQNEAQ, per germline (reference sequence). The ends were cut back, 5 bases at V and 7 bases at J, with 18 bases in the middle.

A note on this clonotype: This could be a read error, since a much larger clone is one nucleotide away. CDR3 sequence reads: CASSSNDRNEQFF. In DNA form, the CDR3 reads TGTGCCAGCAGTAGCAACGACAGGAATGAGCAGTTCTTC. The V and J genes are TRBV27 and TRBJ2-1; tentative D call: TRBD1 (6 bases). Trimming took off 5 bases at V and 7 bases at J, with 12 bases between the two ends. This CDR3 is built from 13 residues. From germline, CDR1 is MNHEY and CDR2 SMNVEV (reference sequence).

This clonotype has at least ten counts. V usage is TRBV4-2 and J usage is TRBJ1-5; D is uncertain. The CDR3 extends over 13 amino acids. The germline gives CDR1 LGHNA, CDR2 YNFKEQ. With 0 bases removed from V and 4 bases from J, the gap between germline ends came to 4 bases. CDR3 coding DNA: TGTGCCAGCAGCCAAGAGGAAAATCAGCCCCAGCATTTT. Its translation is CASSQEENQPQHF.

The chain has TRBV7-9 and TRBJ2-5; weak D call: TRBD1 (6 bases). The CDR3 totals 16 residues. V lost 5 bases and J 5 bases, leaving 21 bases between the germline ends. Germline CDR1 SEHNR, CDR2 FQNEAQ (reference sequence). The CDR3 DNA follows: TGTGCCAGCAGCCGAGCTGGGAATCAGAGGGGGGAGACCCAGTACTTC. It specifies CASSRAGNQRGETQYF.

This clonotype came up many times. The CDR3, as DNA: TGCAGTGCTAAAAATACAGGGATTGAAGCTTTCTTT. Its translation is CSAKNTGIEAFF. The chain links TRBV20-1 to TRBJ1-1; D might be TRBD1 (6 bases). V was clipped by 4 bases and J by 7 bases, with 13 bases between them. CDR1 DFQATT and CDR2 SNEGSKA come from the germline V gene (reference sequence). This CDR3 has 12 residues.

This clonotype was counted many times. The DNA for the CDR3 is TGTGCCAGCAGTTTAAGCCAGGGGGCTTCGCAAGAGACCCAGTACTTC. Its protein is CASSLSQGASQETQYF. The J gene is TRBJ2-5, the V gene TRBV27, with 8 nucleotides matching TRBD1. After removal of 2 bases from V and 2 bases from J, the junction contained 7 bases not matched to a gene. The germline CDR1 and CDR2 sequences are MNHEY and SMNVEV (reference sequence). The CDR3 totals 16 residues.

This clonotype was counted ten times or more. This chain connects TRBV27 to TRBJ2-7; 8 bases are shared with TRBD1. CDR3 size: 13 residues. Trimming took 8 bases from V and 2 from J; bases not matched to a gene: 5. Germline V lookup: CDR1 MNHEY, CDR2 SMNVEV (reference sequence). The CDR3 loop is CASGETGAYEQYV. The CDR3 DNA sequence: TGTGCCAGCGGTGAGACAGGGGCCTACGAGCAGTACGTC.

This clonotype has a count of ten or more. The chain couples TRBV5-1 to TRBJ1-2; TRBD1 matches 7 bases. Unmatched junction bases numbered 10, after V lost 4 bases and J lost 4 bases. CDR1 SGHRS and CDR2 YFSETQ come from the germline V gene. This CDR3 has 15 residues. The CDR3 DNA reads TGCGCCAGCAGCAACCCGACAGGGCGTCCCTATGGCTACACCTTC. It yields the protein CASSNPTGRPYGYTF.

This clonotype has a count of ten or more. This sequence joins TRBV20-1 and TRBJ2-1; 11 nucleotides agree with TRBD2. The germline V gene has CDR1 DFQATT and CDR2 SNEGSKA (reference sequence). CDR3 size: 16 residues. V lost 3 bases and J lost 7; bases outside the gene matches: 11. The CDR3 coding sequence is TGCAGTGCTAGCGACCCGACTAGCGGGGTGCCTAATGAGCAGTTCTTC. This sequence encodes CSASDPTSGVPNEQFF.

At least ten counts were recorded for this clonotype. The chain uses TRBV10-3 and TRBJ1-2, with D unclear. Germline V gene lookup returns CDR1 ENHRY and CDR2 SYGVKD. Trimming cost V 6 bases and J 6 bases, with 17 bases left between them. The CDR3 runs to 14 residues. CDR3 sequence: CAISVDVRGHGYTF. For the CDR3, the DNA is TGTGCCATCAGCGTCGATGTCCGAGGGCATGGCTACACCTTC.

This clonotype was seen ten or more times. As DNA, the CDR3 is TGCGCCAGCAGCTCGGGACTAGCGCTCTCCAATGAGCAGTTCTTC. Protein: CASSSGLALSNEQFF. The rearrangement joins TRBV5-1 to TRBJ2-1; 10 nucleotides match TRBD2. The germline V gene encodes CDR1 SGHRS and CDR2 YFSETQ. The CDR3 is 15 residues long. V was clipped by 3 bases and J by 6 bases; unmatched bases: 6.

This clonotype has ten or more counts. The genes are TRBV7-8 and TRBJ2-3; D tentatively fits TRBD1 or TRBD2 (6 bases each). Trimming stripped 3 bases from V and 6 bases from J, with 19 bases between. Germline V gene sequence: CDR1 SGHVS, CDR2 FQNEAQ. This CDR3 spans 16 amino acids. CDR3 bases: TGTGCCAGCAGCTTGGAGGGGGGCGGGATATTGGATACGCAGTATTTT. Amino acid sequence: CASSLEGGGILDTQYF.

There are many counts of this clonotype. CDR3 nucleotide sequence: TGCGCCAGCAGCGACGCTAGCGGGGGGGCCGTTTGGTATTTT. Residues: CASSDASGGAVWYF. V and J are TRBV5-1 and TRBJ2-3; 12 nucleotides line up with TRBD2. The length of the CDR3 is 14 residues. The V gene end was trimmed by 4 bases and the J gene end by 14 bases; junction bases not matched to a gene: 11. The germline V gene has CDR1 SGHRS and CDR2 YFSETQ.

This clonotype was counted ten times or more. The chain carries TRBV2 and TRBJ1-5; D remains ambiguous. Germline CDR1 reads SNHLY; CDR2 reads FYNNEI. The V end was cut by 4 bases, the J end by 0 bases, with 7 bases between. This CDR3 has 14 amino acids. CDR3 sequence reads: CASSVERSNQPQHF. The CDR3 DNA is TGTGCCAGCAGTGTTGAACGTAGCAATCAGCCCCAGCATTTT.

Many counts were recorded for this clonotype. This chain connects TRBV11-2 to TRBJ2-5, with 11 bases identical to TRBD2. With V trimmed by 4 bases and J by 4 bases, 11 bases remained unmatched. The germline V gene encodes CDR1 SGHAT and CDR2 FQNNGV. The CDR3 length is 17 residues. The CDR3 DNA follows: TGTGCCAGCAGCTCGTACAGGGGACTAGCGGTTCGAGAGACCCAGTACTTC. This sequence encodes CASSSYRGLAVRETQYF.

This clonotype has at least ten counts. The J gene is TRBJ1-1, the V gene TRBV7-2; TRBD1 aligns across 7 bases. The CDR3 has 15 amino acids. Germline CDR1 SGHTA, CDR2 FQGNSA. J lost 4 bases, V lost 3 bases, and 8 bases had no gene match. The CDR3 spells CASSLGPGGVTEAFF. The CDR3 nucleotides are TGTGCCAGCAGCTTGGGCCCAGGGGGTGTCACTGAAGCTTTCTTT. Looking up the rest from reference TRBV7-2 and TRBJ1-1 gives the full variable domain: GAGVSQSPSNKVTEKGKDVELRCDPISGHTALYWYRQSLGQGLEFLIYFQGNSAPDKSGLPSDRFSAERTGGSVSTLTIQRTQQEDSAVYLCASSLGPGGVTEAFFGQGTRLTVV.

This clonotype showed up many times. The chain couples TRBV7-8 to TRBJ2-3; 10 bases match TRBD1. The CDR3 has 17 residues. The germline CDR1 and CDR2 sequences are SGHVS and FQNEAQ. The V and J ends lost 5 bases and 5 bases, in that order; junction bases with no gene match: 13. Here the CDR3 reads CASSIPRQGADLDTQYF. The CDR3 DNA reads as TGTGCCAGCAGCATACCCCGACAGGGGGCAGATTTAGATACGCAGTATTTT.

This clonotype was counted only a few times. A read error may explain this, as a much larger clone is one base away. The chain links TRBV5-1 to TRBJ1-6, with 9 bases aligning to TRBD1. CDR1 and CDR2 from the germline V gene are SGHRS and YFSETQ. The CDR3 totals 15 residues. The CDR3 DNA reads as TGCGCCAGCAGCCCGGACAGGGGAGTGGGATCACCCCTCAACTTT. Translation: CASSPDRGVGSPLNF. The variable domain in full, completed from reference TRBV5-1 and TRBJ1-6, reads KAGVTQTPRYLIKTRGQQVTLSCSPISGHRSVSWYQQTPGQGLQFLFEYFSETQRNKGNFPGRFSGRQFSNSRSEMNVSTLELGDSALYLCASSPDRGVGSPLNFGNGTRLTVT.

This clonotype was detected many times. CDR3 in amino acids: CATSASSNQPQHF. In DNA, the CDR3 is TGTGCCACCAGTGCCTCTAGCAATCAGCCCCAGCATTTT. The rearrangement joins TRBV24-1 to TRBJ1-5; no clear D gene. CDR1 and CDR2 (germline): KGHDR, SFDVKD. Trimming took off 5 bases at V and 0 bases at J, with 4 bases between the two ends. The CDR3 has 13 amino acids.

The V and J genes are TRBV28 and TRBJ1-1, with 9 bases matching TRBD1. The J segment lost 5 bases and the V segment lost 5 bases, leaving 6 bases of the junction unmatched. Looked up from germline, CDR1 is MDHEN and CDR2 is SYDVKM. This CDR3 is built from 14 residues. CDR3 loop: CASSLEGTGTEAFF. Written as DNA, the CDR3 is TGTGCCAGCAGTCTCGAAGGGACAGGGACTGAAGCTTTCTTT. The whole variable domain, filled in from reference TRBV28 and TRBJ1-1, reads DVKVTQSSRYLVKRTGEKVFLECVQDMDHENMFWYRQDPGLGLRLIYFSYDVKMKEKGDIPEGYSVSREKKERFSLILESASTNQTSMYLCASSLEGTGTEAFFGQGTRLTVV.

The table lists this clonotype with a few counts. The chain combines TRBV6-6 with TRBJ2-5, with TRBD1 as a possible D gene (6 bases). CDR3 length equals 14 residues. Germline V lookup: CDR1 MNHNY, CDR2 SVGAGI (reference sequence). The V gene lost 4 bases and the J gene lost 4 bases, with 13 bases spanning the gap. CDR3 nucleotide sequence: TGTGCCAGCAGTTCACGACAGGTTGGAGAGACCCAGTACTTC. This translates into CASSSRQVGETQYF.

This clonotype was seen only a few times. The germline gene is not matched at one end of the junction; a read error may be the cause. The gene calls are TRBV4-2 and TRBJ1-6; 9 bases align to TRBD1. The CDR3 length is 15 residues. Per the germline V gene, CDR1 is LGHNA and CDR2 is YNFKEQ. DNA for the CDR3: TGTGCCAGCAGCCAAGAGACAGGGGGGAATTCACCCCTCAACTTT. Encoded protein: CASSQETGGNSPLNF.